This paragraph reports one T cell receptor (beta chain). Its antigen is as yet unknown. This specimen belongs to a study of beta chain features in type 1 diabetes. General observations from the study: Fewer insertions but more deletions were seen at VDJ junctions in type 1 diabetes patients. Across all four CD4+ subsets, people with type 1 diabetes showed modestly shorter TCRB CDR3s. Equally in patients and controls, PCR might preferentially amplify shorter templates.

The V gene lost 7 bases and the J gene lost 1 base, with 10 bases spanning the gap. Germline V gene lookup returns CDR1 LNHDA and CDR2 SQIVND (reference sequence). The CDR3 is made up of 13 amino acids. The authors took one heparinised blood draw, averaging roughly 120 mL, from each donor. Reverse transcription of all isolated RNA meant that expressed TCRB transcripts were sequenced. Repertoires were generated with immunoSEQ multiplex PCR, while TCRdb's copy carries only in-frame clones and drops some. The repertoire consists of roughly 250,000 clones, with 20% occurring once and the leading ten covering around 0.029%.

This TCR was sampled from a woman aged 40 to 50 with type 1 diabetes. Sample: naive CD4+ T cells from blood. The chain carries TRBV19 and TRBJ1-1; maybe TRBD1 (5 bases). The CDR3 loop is CASNTGRNTEAFF. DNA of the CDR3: TGTGCCAGTAATACAGGCAGGAACACTGAAGCTTTCTTT. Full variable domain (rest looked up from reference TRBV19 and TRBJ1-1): DGGITQSPKYLFRKEGQNVTLSCEQNLNHDAMYWYRQDPGQGLRLIYYSQIVNDFQKGDIAEGYSVSREKKESFPLTVTSAQKNPTAFYLCASNTGRNTEAFFGQGTRLTVV.